This TCR gamma chain comes out of a study of gamma-delta chains in newborns, infants, children. Study-wide context: Microbial exposure reportedly drives polyclonal innate γδ T cell expansion after birth.

CDR1 GITISATS and CDR2 ISYDGTV come from the germline V gene (reference sequence). This CDR3 is built from 15 residues. The V gene end was trimmed by 0 bases and the J gene end by 2 bases; junction bases not matched to a gene: 3. TCRdb re-analyzed the reads via CATT. This table holds more than 2,000 gamma-chain clones, roughly 29% found once. This sequence joins TRGV9 and TRGJP1. Input material: blood. The TCR sequence derives from a child who was a newborn, infant or young child, either healthy, febrile or measles-vaccinated (not recorded which). CDR3 coding DNA: TGTGCCTTGTGGGAGGTGGAGACCACTGGTTGGTTCAAGATATTT. Translation gives CALWEVETTGWFKIF.